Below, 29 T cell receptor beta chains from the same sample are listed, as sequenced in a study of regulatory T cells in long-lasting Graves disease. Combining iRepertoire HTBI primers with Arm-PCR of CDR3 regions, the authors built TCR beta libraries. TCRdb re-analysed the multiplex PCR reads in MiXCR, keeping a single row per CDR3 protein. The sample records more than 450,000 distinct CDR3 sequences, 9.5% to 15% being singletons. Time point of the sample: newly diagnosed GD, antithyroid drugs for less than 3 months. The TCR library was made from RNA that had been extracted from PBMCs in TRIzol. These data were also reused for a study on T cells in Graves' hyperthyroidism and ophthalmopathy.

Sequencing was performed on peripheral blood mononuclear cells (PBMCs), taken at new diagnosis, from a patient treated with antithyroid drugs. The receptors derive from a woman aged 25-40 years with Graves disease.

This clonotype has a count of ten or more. The CDR3 nucleotides read TGTGCCAGCGCAGTTCGTGCAGGCGGGGAGCTGTTTTTT. Translated: CASAVRAGGELFF. The rearrangement uses TRBV2 and TRBJ2-2; D not certain. This CDR3 is built from 13 residues. CDR1 is SNHLY, CDR2 FYNNEI, per germline. The V end was cut by 8 bases, the J end by 7 bases, with 14 bases between.

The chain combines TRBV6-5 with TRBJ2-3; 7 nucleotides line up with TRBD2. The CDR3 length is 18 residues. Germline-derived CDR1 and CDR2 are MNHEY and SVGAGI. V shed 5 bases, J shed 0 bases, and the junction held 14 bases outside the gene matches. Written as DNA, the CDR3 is TGTGCCAGCAGTGAGTCGGGGCGGGTAGCGGGCAGCACAGATACGCAGTATTTT. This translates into CASSESGRVAGSTDTQYF.

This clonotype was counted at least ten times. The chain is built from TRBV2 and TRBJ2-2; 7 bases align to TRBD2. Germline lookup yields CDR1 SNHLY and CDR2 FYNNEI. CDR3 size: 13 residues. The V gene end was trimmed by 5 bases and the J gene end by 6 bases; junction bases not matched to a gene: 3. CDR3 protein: CASSWTSPGELFF. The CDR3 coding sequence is TGTGCCAGCAGTTGGACTAGTCCCGGGGAGCTGTTTTTT.

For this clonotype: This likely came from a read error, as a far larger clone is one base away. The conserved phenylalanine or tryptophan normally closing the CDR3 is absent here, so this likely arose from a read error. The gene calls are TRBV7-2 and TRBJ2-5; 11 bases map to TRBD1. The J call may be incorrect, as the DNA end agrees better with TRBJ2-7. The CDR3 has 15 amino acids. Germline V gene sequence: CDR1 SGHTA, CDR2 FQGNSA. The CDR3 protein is CASSSTGTGGYEQYL. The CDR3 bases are TGTGCCAGCAGCTCAACCGGGACAGGGGGCTACGAGCAGTACCTC.

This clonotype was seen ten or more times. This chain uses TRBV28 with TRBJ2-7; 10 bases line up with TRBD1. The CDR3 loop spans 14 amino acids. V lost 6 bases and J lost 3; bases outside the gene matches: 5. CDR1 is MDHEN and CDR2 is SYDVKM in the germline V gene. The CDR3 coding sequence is TGTGCCAGCAGGGTCGGGACAGGGGTCTACGAGCAGTACTTC. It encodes CASRVGTGVYEQYF.

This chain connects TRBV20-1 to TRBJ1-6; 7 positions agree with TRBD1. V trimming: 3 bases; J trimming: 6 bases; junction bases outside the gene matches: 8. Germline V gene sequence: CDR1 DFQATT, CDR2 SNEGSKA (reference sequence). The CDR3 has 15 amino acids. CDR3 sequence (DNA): TGCAGTGCTAGGCCGGCAGGGGGTCGTAATTCACCCCTCCACTTT. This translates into CSARPAGGRNSPLHF.

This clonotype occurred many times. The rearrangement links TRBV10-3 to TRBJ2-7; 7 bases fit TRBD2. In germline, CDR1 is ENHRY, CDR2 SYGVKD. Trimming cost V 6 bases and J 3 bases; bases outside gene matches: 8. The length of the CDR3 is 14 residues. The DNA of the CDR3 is TGTGCCATCAGGGAGCAGACTAGCAGCTACGAGCAGTACTTC. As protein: CAIREQTSSYEQYF.

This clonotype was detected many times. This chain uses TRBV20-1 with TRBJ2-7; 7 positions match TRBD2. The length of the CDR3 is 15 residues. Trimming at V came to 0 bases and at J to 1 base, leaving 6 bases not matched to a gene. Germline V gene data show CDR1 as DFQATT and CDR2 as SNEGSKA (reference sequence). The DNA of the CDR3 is TGCAGTGCTAGAGATAGAGGACTAGTATCCTACGAGCAGTACTTC. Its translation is CSARDRGLVSYEQYF.

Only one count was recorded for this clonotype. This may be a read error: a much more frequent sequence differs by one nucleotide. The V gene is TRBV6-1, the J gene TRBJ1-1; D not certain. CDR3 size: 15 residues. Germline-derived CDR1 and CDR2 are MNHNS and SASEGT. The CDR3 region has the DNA TGTGCCAGCCTGGGAGGTTGGATCATGAACACTAAAGCTTTCTTT. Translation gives CASLGGWIMNTKAFF.

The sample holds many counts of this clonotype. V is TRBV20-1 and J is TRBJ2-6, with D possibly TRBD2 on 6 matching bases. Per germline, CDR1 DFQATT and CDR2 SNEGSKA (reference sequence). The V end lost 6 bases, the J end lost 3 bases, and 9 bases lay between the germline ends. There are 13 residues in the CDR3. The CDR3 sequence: CSARLVGANVLTF. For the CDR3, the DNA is TGCAGTGCGCGACTAGTTGGGGCCAACGTCCTGACTTTC.

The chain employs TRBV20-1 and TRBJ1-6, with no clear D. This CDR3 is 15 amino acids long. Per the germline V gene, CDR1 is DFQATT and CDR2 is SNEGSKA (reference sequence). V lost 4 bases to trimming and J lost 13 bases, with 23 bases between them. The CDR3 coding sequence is TGCAGTGCTAACTCAAAGGCAAATCACGGAGGTCCCCTCCACTTT. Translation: CSANSKANHGGPLHF.

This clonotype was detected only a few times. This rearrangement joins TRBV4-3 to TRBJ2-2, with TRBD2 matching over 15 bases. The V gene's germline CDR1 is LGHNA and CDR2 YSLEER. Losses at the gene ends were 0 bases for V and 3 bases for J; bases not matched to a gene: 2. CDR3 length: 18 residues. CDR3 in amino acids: CASSQEGLAGGYTGELFF. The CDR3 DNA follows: TGCGCCAGCAGCCAAGAGGGACTAGCGGGAGGTTACACCGGGGAGCTGTTTTTT.

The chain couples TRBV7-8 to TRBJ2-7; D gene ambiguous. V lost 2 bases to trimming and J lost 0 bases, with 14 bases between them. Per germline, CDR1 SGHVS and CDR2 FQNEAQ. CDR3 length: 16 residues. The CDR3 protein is CASSLPPVLSSYEQYF. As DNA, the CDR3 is TGTGCCAGCAGCTTACCCCCGGTATTGAGCTCCTACGAGCAGTACTTC.

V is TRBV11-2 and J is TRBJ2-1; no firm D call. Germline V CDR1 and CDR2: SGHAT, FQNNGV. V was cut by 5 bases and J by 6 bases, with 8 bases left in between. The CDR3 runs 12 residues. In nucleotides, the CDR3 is TGTGCCAGCAGCCGCGCCACCAATGAGCAGTTCTTC. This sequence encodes CASSRATNEQFF.

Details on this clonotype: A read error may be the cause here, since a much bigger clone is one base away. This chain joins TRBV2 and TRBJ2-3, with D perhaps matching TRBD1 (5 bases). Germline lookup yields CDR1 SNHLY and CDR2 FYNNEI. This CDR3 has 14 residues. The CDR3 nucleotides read TGTGCCAGCAGTGAATATCCGGAAACAGGTACGCAGTATTTT. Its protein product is CASSEYPETGTQYF.

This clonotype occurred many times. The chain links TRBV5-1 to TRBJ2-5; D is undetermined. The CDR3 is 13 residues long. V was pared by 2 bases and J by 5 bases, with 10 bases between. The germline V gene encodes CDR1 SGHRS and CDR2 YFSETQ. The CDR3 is CASSFPNEETQYF. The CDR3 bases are TGCGCCAGCAGCTTCCCGAACGAGGAGACCCAGTACTTC.

The CDR3 is CSARDPGTNSPLHF. The CDR3, as DNA: TGCAGTGCTAGAGATCCCGGCACTAATTCACCCCTCCACTTT. The chain uses TRBV20-1 and TRBJ1-6; D gene unclear. The CDR3 runs to 14 residues. The germline gives CDR1 DFQATT, CDR2 SNEGSKA (reference sequence). The V end was cut by 0 bases, the J end by 6 bases, with 9 bases between.

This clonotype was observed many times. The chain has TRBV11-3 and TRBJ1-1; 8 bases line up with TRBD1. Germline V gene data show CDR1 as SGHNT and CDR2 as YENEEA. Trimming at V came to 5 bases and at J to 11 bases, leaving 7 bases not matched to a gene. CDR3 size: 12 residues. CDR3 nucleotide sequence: TGTGCCAGCAGCCCTTGGACAGGGCGCGCTTTCTTT. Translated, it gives CASSPWTGRAFF.

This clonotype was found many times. CDR3 coding DNA: TGTGCCAGCAGTCCCGTTGGGACTGAGCAGTTCTTC. Encoded protein: CASSPVGTEQFF. J is TRBJ2-1 and V is TRBV6-2 or TRBV6-3, with D perhaps TRBD1 or TRBD2 (5 bases each). This CDR3 region has 12 residues. CDR1 and CDR2 from the germline V gene are MNHEY and SVGEGT. Deletions cut 5 bases from V and 9 bases from J, with 11 bases between.

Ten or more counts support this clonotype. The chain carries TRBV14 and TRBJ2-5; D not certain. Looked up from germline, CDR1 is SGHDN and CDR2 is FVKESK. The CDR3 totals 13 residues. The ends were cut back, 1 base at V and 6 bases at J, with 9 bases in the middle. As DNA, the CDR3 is TGTGCCAGCAGCCAAGGGCCCGGGCAGACCCAGTACTTC. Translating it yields CASSQGPGQTQYF.

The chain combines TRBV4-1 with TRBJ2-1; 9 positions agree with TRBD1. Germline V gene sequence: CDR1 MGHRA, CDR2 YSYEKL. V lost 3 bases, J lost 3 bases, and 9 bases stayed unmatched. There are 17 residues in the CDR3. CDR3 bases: TGCGCCAGCAGCCAGGGCCGTCCGGGACAGGGCTACAATGAGCAGTTCTTC. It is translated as CASSQGRPGQGYNEQFF.

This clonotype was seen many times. The CDR3 is CASSRTDRGLFF. CDR3 nucleotide sequence: TGTGCCAGCAGTCGTACCGACCGGGGCCTGTTTTTT. This chain links TRBV12-3 or TRBV12-4 with TRBJ1-4, with D possibly being TRBD1 (5 bases). The CDR3 consists of 12 residues. Trimming left V 5 bases short and J 14 bases short, with 15 bases between.

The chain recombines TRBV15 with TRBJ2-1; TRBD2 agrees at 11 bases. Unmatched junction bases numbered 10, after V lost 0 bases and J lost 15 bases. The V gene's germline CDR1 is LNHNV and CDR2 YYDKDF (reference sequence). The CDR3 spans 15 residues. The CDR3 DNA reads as TGTGCCACCAGCAGAGACGTGACTAGCGGGGTACGTCCGTTCTTC. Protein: CATSRDVTSGVRPFF.

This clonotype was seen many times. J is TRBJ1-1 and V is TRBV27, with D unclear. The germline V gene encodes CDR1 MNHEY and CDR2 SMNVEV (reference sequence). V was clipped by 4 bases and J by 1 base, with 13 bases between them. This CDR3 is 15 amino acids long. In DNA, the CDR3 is TGTGCCAGCAGTTCAATACAGCTGAAGAACACTGAAGCTTTCTTT. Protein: CASSSIQLKNTEAFF.

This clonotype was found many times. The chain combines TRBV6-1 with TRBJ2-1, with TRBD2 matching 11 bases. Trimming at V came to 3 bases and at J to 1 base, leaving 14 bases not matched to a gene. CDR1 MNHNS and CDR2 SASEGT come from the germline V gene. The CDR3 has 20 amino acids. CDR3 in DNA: TGTGCCAGCAGTGACCCTAGCGGGAGGAGCCCAACGGGGTCCTACAATGAGCAGTTCTTC. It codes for CASSDPSGRSPTGSYNEQFF.

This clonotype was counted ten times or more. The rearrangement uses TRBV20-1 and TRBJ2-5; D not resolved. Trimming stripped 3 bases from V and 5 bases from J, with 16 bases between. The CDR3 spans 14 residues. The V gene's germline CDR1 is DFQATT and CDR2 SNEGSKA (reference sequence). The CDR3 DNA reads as TGCAGTGCTAGCGAAGGATGGGTTGGGGAGACCCAGTACTTC. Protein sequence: CSASEGWVGETQYF.

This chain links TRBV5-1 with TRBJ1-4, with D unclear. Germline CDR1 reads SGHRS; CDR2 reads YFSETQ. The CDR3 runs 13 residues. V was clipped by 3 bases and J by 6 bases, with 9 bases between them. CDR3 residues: CASSSWPYEKLFF. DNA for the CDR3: TGCGCCAGCAGCTCATGGCCGTATGAAAAACTGTTTTTT.

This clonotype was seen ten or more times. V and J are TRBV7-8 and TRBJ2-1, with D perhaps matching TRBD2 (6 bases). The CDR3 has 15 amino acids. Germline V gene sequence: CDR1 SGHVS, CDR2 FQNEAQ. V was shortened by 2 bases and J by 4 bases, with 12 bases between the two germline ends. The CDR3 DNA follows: TGTGCCAGCAGCTTACTCCCCGCGGGATACAATGAGCAGTTCTTC. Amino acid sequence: CASSLLPAGYNEQFF.

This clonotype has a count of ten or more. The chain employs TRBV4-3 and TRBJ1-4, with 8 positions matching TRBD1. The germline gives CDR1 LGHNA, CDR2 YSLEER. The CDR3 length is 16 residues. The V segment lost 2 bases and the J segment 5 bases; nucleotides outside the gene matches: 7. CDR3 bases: TGCGCCAGCAGCCAACTCCGGGACAGGTTAAATGAAAAACTGTTTTTT. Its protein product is CASSQLRDRLNEKLFF.